Listed below are T cell receptor beta chains from one sample, sequenced in a study of blood T cell repertoires in COVID-19. The protocol was immunoSEQ multiplex PCR, while the TCRdb copy is restricted to in-frame clones and leaves out a portion. Of roughly 290,000 clones in the sample, more than 70% were seen once. Sequencing was done on a sample of peripheral blood. Receptors originate from a woman between 50 and 59 years old who had recovered from COVID-19. CDR3s include the opening cysteine and the closing phenylalanine or tryptophan. The D gene is left open where the match is weak. Some rows mark clone size as missing; the rest say once, few, many or name a class of expanded clone.

NA,NA,TRBJ2-3,TRBV25-1,CASTPGVLPDTQYF,TGTGCCAGCACCCCGGGAGTACTCCCAGATACGCAGTATTTT
once,NA,TRBJ2-7,TRBV21-1,CASSKGQGFPYEQYF,TGTGCCAGCAGCAAAGGGCAGGGCTTCCCCTACGAGCAGTACTTC
NA,TRBD1,TRBJ1-1,TRBV30,CAWRNRGGTEAFF,TGTGCCTGGAGAAACAGGGGGGGCACTGAAGCTTTCTTT
NA,NA,TRBJ1-1,TRBV6-5,CASRPGSRTEAFF,TGTGCCAGCAGACCGGGGAGCCGCACTGAAGCTTTCTTT
NA,NA,TRBJ2-5,TRBV2,CASSESSTETQYF,TGTGCCAGCAGTGAATCCAGTACGGAGACCCAGTACTTC
NA,NA,TRBJ2-7,TRBV6-1,CASSEAFWGSEQYF,TGTGCCAGCAGTGAAGCGTTTTGGGGCAGCGAGCAGTACTTC
NA,NA,TRBJ1-1,TRBV4-3,CASSQEEGAEAFF,TGCGCCAGCAGCCAAGAAGAAGGGGCTGAAGCTTTCTTT
NA,NA,TRBJ1-1,TRBV27,CASSSVYGNSEAFF,TGTGCCAGCAGTTCGGTATACGGGAACAGTGAAGCTTTCTTT
NA,TRBD2,TRBJ2-1,TRBV7-2,CASRRTSGRSDEQFF,TGTGCCAGCAGACGGACTAGCGGGAGGTCGGATGAGCAGTTCTTC
NA,NA,TRBJ1-2,TRBV5-6,CASTTARAGYTF,TGTGCCAGCACCACCGCCCGAGCTGGCTACACCTTC
NA,TRBD2,TRBJ2-3,TRBV4-1,CASSQGTGGPDTQYF,TGCGCCAGCAGCCAAGGGACGGGGGGGCCGGATACGCAGTATTTT
NA,NA,TRBJ2-3,TRBV6-5,CASSYSGGLPTDTQYF,TGTGCCAGCAGTTACTCGGGCGGGTTACCGACAGATACGCAGTATTTT
NA,TRBD2,TRBJ2-5,TRBV10-3,CAISDWGSGRSQETQYF,TGTGCCATCAGTGATTGGGGTAGCGGGAGGTCACAAGAGACCCAGTACTTC
NA,TRBD1,TRBJ2-2,TRBV28,CASRVFDRANTGELFF,TGTGCCAGCAGGGTATTCGACAGGGCGAACACCGGGGAGCTGTTTTTT
once,NA,TRBJ1-1,TRBV28,CASSLGGRGVPFF,TGTGCCAGCAGTTTAGGGGGTCGGGGGGTTCCGTTCTTT
NA,TRBD1,TRBJ2-7,TRBV28,CASSSSSGRGLIDEQYF,TGTGCCAGCAGTTCGAGTTCGGGTAGGGGGCTTATCGACGAGCAGTACTTC
NA,TRBD1,TRBJ1-1,TRBV29-1,CSVVPGTVTEAFF,TGCAGCGTTGTTCCCGGGACAGTTACTGAAGCTTTCTTT
few,NA,TRBJ1-5,TRBV3-1/TRBV3-2,CASSQGRDQPQHF,TGTGCCAGCAGCCAGGGGCGCGATCAGCCCCAGCATTTT
NA,NA,TRBJ1-2,TRBV4-3,CASSPKAGAPLENYGYTF,TGCGCCAGCAGCCCTAAGGCGGGGGCCCCATTAGAGAACTATGGCTACACCTTC
NA,NA,TRBJ2-5,TRBV5-6,CASSFRETQYF,TGTGCCAGCAGCTTTCGGGAGACCCAGTACTTC
NA,NA,TRBJ1-5,TRBV5-1,CASTKTGDYQPQHF,TGCGCCAGCACTAAGACAGGAGACTATCAGCCCCAGCATTTT
NA,TRBD1,TRBJ2-1,TRBV24-1,CATSDPGQGSNEQFF,TGTGCCACCAGTGACCCGGGACAGGGAAGCAATGAGCAGTTCTTC
NA,TRBD2,TRBJ2-1,TRBV7-8,CASSRTGTISYNEQFF,TGTGCCAGCAGCCGGACCGGGACTATCTCCTACAATGAGCAGTTCTTC
NA,NA,TRBJ2-4,TRBV3-1/TRBV3-2,CASSQAGSTIQYF,TGTGCCAGCAGCCAGGCGGGCAGTACAATTCAGTACTTC
NA,TRBD2,TRBJ2-1,TRBV11-3,CASSVRTSEKNNEQFF,TGTGCCAGCAGCGTACGGACTAGCGAGAAAAACAATGAGCAGTTCTTC
NA,TRBD2,TRBJ2-1,TRBV7-8,CASSLRPGLAGGPSEQFF,TGTGCCAGCAGCTTAAGACCGGGACTAGCGGGGGGGCCTAGTGAGCAGTTCTTC
NA,TRBD1,TRBJ2-7,TRBV5-4,CASSLGTVAYEQYF,TGTGCCAGCAGCTTAGGGACAGTAGCCTACGAGCAGTACTTC